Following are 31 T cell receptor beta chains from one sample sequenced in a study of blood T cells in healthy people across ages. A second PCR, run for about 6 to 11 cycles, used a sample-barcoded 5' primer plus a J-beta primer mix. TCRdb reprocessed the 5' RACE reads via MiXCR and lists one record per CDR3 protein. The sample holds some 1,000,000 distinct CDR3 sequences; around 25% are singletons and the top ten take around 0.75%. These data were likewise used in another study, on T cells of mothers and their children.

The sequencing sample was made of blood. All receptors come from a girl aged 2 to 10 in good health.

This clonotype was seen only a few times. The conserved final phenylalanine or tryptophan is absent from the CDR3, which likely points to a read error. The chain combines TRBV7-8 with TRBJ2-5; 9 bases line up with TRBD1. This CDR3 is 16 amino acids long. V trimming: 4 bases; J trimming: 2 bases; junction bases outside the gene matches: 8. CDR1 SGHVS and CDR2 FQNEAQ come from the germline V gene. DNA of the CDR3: TGTGCCAGCAGCTCAAGGGACAGGGAGCTACAAGAGACCCAGTACCTC. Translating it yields CASSSRDRELQETQYL.

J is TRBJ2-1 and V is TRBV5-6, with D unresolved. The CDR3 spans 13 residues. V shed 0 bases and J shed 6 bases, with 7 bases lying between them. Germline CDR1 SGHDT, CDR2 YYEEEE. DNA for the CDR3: TGTGCCAGCAGCTTGGAAAACGGCAATGAGCAGTTCTTC. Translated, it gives CASSLENGNEQFF.

As DNA, the CDR3 is TGTGCCAGCAGCTTAGTTGGGTTGCTAGCGGGGCAAAAAGAGACCCAGTACTTC. It yields the protein CASSLVGLLAGQKETQYF. The chain employs TRBV7-2 and TRBJ2-5; TRBD2 agrees at 9 bases. CDR3 length equals 18 residues. Looked up from germline, CDR1 is SGHTA and CDR2 is FQGNSA. J was trimmed by 3 bases and V by 1 base; bases with no gene match: 12.

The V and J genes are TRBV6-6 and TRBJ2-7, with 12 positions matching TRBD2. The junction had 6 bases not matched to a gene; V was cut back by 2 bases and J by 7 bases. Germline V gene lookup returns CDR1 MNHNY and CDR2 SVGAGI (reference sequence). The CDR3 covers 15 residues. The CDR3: CASSYTLAGGLEQYF. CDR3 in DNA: TGTGCCAGCAGTTACACACTAGCGGGGGGATTGGAGCAGTACTTC.

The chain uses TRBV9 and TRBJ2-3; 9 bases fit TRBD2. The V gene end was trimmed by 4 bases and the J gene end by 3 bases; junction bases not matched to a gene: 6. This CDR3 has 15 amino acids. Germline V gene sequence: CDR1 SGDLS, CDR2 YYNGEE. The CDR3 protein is CASSLAGDLTDTQYF. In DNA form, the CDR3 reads TGTGCCAGCAGCTTAGCGGGAGATTTGACAGATACGCAGTATTTT.

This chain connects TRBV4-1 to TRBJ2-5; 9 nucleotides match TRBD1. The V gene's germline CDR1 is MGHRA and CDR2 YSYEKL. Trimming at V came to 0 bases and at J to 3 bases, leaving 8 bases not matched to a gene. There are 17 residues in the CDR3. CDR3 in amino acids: CASSQDPWTGVEETQYF. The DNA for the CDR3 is TGCGCCAGCAGCCAAGATCCTTGGACAGGGGTTGAAGAGACCCAGTACTTC.

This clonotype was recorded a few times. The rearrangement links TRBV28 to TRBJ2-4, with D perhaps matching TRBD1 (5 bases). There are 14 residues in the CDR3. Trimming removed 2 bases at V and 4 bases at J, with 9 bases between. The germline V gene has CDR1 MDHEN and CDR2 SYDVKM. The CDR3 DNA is TGTGCCAGCAGTTTAATCCAGGGAAAAAACATTCAGTACTTC. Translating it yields CASSLIQGKNIQYF.

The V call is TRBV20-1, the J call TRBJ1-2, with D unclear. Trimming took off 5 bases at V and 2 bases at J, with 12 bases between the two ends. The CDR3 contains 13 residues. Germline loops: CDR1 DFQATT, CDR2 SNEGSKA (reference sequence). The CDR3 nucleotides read TGCAGTGCTGCCCGGACCCAGAACTATGGCTACACCTTC. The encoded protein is CSAARTQNYGYTF.

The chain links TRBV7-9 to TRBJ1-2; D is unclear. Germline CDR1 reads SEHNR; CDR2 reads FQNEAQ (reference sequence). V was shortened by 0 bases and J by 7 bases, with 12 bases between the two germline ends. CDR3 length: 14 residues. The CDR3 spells CASSLALSNSGYTF. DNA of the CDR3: TGTGCCAGCAGCTTAGCGCTAAGCAATTCTGGCTACACCTTC. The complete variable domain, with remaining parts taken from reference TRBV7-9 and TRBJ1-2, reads DTGVSQNPRHKITKRGQNVTFRCDPISEHNRLYWYRQTLGQGPEFLTYFQNEAQLEKSRLLSDRFSAERPKGSFSTLEIQRTEQGDSAMYLCASSLALSNSGYTFGSGTRLTVV.

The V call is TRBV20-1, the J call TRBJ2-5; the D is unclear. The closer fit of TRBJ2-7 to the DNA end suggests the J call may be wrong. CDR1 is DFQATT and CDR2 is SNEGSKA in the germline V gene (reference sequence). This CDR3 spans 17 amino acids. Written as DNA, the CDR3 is TGCAGTGCTAGAGATTACCCATTGTCGAAGGACTCCTACGAGCAGTACTTC. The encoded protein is CSARDYPLSKDSYEQYF.

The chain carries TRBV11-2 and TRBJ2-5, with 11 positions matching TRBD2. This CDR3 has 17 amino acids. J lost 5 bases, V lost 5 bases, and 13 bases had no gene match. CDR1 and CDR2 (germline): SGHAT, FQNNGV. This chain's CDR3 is CASSPGTSGLMVETQYF. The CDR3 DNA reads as TGTGCCAGCAGCCCCGGGACTAGCGGACTTATGGTGGAGACCCAGTACTTC.

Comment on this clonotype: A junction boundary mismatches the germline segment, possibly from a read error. Written as DNA, the CDR3 is TGTGCCACTCGTTACTACCATGAGCAGTTCTTC. It encodes CATRYYHEQFF. V usage is TRBV6-5 and J usage is TRBJ2-5, with no clear D. TRBJ2-1 matches the DNA end more closely, so the J call is doubtful. The length of the CDR3 is 11 residues. Germline CDR1 reads MNHEY; CDR2 reads SVGAGI.

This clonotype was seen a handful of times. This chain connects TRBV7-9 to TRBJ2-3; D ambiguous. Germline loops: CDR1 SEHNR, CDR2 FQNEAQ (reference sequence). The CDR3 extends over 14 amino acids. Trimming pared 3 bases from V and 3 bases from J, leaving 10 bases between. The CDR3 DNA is TGTGCCAGCAGCTTCCCCCCTGTGACAGATACGCAGTATTTT. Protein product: CASSFPPVTDTQYF.

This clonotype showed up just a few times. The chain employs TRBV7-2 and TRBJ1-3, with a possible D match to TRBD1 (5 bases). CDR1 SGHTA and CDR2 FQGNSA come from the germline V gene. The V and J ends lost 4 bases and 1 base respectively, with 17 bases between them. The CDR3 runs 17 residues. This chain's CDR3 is CASSSVQGTRSGNTIYF. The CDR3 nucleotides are TGTGCCAGCAGCTCAGTCCAGGGCACAAGATCTGGAAACACCATATATTTT.

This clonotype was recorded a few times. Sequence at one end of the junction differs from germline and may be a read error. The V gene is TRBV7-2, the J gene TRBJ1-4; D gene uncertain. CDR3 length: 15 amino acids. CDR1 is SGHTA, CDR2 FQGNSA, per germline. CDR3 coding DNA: TGTGCCAGCAGCTTAGAGGTGGCGGTTAATGAAAAACTGTTCTTT. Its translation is CASSLEVAVNEKLFF.

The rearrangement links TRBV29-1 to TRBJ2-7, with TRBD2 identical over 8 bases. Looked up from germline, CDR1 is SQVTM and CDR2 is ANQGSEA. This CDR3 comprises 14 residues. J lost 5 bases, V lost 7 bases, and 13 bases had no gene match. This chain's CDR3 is CSGGSAGGGNEQYF. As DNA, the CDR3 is TGCAGCGGCGGGTCGGCGGGAGGAGGTAACGAGCAGTACTTC.

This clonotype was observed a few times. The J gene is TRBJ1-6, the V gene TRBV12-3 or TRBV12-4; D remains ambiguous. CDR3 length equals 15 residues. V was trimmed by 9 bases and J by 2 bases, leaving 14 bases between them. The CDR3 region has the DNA TGTGCCAGTCTGGGTGGTAGCACCTATAATTCACCCCTCCACTTT. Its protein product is CASLGGSTYNSPLHF.

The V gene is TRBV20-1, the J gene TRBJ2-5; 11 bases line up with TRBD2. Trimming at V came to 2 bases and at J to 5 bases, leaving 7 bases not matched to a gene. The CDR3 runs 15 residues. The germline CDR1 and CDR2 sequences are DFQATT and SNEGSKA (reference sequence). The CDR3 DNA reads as TGCAGTGCTAGACACCTAGCGGGGGGTGGGGAGACCCAGTACTTC. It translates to CSARHLAGGGETQYF.

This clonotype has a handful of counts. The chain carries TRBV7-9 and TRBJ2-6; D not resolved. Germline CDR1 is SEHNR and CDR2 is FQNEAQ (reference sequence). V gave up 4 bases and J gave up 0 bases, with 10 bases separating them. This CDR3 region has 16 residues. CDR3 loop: CASSSIGRSGANVLTF. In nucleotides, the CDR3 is TGTGCCAGCAGCTCCATAGGGCGCTCTGGGGCCAACGTCCTGACTTTC. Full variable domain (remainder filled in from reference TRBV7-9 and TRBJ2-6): DTGVSQNPRHKITKRGQNVTFRCDPISEHNRLYWYRQTLGQGPEFLTYFQNEAQLEKSRLLSDRFSAERPKGSFSTLEIQRTEQGDSAMYLCASSSIGRSGANVLTFGAGSRLTVL.

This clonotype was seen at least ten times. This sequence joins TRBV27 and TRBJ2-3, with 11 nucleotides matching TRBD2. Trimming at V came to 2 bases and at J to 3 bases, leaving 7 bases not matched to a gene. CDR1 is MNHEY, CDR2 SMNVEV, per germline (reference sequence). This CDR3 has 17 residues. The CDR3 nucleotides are TGTGCCAGCAGTTTAACTAGCGGGAGATCTGTGACAGATACGCAGTATTTT. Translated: CASSLTSGRSVTDTQYF.

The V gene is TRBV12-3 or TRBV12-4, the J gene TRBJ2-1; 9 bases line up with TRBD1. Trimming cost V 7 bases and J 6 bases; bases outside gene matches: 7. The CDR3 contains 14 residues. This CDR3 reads CASNLDRGCNEQFF. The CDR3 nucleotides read TGTGCCAGCAATTTGGACAGGGGTTGCAATGAGCAGTTCTTC.

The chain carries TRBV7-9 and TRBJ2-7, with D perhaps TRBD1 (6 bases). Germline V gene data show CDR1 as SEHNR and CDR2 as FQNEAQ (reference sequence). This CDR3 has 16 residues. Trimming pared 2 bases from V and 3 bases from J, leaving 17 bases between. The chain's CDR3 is CASSLIVGTNIYEQYF. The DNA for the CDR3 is TGTGCCAGCAGCTTAATTGTCGGGACAAACATCTACGAGCAGTACTTC.

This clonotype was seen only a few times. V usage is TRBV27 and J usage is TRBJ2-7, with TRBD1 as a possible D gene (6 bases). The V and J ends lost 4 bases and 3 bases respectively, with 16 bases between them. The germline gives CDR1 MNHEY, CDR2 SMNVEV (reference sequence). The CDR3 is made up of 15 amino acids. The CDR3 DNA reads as TGTGCCAGCAGTTCTGACCTACAGGGATTCTACGAGCAGTACTTC. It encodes CASSSDLQGFYEQYF.

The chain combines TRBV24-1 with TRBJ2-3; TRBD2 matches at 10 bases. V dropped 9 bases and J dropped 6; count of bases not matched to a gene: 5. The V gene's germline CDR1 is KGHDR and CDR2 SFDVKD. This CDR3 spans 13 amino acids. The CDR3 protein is CATRLAGDDTQYF. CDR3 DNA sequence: TGTGCCACCCGCCTAGCGGGGGATGATACGCAGTATTTT.

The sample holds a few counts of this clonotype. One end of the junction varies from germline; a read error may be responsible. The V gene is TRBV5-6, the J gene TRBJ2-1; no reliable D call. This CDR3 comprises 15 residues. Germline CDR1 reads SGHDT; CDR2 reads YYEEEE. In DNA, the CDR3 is TGTGCCAGCAGCCCTGGTAGTGGGTCCTACAATGGGCAGTTCTTC. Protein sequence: CASSPGSGSYNGQFF.

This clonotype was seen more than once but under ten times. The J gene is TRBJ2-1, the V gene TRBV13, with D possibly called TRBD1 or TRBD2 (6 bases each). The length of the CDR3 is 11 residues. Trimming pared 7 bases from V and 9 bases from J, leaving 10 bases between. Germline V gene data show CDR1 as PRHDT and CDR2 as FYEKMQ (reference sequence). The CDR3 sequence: CASNGGSEQFF. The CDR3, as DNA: TGTGCCAGCAACGGGGGCAGTGAGCAGTTCTTC.

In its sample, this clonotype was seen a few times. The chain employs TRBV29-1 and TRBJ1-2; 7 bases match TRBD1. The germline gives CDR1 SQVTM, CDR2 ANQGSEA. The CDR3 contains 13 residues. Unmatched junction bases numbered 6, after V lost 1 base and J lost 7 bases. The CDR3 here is CSVEVQGGGGYTF. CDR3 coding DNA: TGCAGCGTTGAAGTTCAGGGGGGCGGTGGCTACACCTTC.

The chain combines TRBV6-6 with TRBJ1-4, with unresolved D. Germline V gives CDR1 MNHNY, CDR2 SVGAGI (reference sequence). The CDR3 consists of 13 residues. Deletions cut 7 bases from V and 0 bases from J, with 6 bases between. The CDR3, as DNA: TGTGCCAGCATAGCGGCAACTAATGAAAAACTGTTTTTT. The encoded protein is CASIAATNEKLFF.

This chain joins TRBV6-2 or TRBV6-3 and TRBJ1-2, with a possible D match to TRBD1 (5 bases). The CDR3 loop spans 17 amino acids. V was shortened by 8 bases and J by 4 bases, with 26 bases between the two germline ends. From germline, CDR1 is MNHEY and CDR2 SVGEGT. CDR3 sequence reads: CASGPFRTPTLFYGYTF. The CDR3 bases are TGTGCCAGCGGGCCCTTCAGGACACCTACTCTCTTCTATGGCTACACCTTC.

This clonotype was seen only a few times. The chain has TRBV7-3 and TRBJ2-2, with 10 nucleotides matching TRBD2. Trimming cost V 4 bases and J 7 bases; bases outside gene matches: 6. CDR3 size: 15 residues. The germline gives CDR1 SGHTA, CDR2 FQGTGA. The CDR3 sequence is CASSSTLAGSGELFF. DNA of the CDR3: TGTGCCAGCAGCTCTACACTAGCGGGGAGCGGGGAGCTGTTTTTT.

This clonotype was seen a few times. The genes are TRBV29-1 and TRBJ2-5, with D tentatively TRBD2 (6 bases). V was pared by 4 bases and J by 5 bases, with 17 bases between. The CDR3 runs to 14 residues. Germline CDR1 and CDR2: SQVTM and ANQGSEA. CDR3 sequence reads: CSVGPRLDPETQYF. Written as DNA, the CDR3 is TGCAGCGTTGGCCCCAGACTAGATCCTGAGACCCAGTACTTC.